The 13 T cell receptor beta chains below were found in one sample sequenced in a study of beta chain features in type 1 diabetes (dated 2018 in TCRdb). The paper as a whole reports these results and caveats: A moderate but significant shortening of TCRB CDR3 length was observed in type 1 diabetes patients in all four CD4+ subsets.

Library creation used the immunoSEQ multiplex PCR assay. All of the isolated RNA was reverse transcribed with the High Capacity cDNA Reverse Transcription Kit, so expressed TCRB transcripts were sequenced. Not all clones reach the TCRdb copy of this immuneACCESS table, which keeps in-frame sequences only. Checked studies attribute under half of the gap to unresolved V genes and leave the rest unexplained. This sample has about 160,000 clones in its table, and about 8% of those were observed once. About 0.9% of the sample is taken by the ten largest. These receptors have no known antigen. The sequencing input was central memory CD4+ T cells from blood. The origin of the receptors is a woman aged 40 to 50 with type 1 diabetes.

The sample holds a few counts of this clone. V is TRBV29-1 and J is TRBJ2-3; D perhaps matches TRBD1 (6 bases). Germline V gene data show CDR1 as SQVTM and CDR2 as ANQGSEA. The CDR3 runs to 15 residues. The ends were cut back, 7 bases at V and 1 base at J, with 18 bases in the middle. The CDR3 DNA sequence: TGCAGCGGAGCCAGGGGAGCTCAAGGCACAGATACGCAGTATTTT. Translating gives CSGARGAQGTDTQYF.

This clone has just a few counts. This chain joins TRBV28 and TRBJ1-2; perhaps TRBD1 as D (6 bases). The germline gives CDR1 MDHEN, CDR2 SYDVKM. This CDR3 region has 14 residues. V was shortened by 6 bases and J by 4 bases, with 15 bases between the two germline ends. The CDR3 DNA is TGTGCCAGCAGCACGCAGGGGTACGGCTATGGCTACACCTTC. This codes for CASSTQGYGYGYTF.

Note on this clone: The sample contains more than one DNA sequence encoding this CDR3. V is TRBV29-1 and J is TRBJ1-5; 8 nucleotides match TRBD1. The V and J ends lost 6 bases and 5 bases, in that order; junction bases with no gene match: 9. The CDR3 is made up of 14 amino acids. From germline, CDR1 is SQVTM and CDR2 ANQGSEA. Here the CDR3 reads CSVAGTGNDQPQHF. CDR3 nucleotides: TGCAGCGTGGCCGGGACAGGCAACGATCAGCCCCAGCATTTT.

This clone was seen at least ten times. In the same sample, other DNA sequences code for this CDR3. The V gene is TRBV4-3, the J gene TRBJ1-1; D gene unclear. The germline gives CDR1 LGHNA, CDR2 YSLEER. V was pared by 0 bases and J by 1 base, with 6 bases between. This CDR3 is 14 amino acids long. The CDR3 loop reads CASSQEAGNTEAFF. CDR3 coding DNA: TGCGCCAGCAGCCAAGAGGCAGGGAACACTGAAGCTTTCTTT.

The gene calls are TRBV5-8 and TRBJ2-7; 9 bases are a match to TRBD1. V dropped 4 bases and J dropped 3; count of bases not matched to a gene: 14. The CDR3 length is 17 residues. Germline CDR1 reads SGHTS; CDR2 reads YDEGEE. CDR3 protein: CASSPLGGTGIGYEQYF. In nucleotides, the CDR3 is TGTGCCAGCAGCCCCTTAGGGGGGACAGGGATCGGCTACGAGCAGTACTTC.

This clone appeared a few times. V gene TRBV6-6 combines with J gene TRBJ1-4, with D possibly TRBD1 on 6 matching bases. The ends were cut back, 2 bases at V and 5 bases at J, with 12 bases in the middle. Germline values: CDR1 MNHNY, CDR2 SVGAGI (reference sequence). The CDR3 is 15 amino acids. CDR3 DNA: TGTGCCAGCAGTTACCCGGACAGCCCGAATGAAAAACTGTTTTTT. The encoded protein is CASSYPDSPNEKLFF.

V gene TRBV4-3 combines with J gene TRBJ2-3, with D possibly matching TRBD2 (6 bases). Germline V lookup: CDR1 LGHNA, CDR2 YSLEER. CDR3 length equals 15 residues. Trimming pared 3 bases from V and 1 base from J, leaving 11 bases between. As DNA, the CDR3 is TGCGCCAGCAGCCAGGGCGGGGCCCGCACAGATACGCAGTATTTT. This codes for CASSQGGARTDTQYF.

The CDR3 protein is CASSLGGGLSGNTIYF. The CDR3 region has the DNA TGTGCCAGCAGCTTAGGGGGAGGTTTGTCTGGAAACACCATATATTTT. The chain employs TRBV13 and TRBJ1-3; no clear D gene. This CDR3 is 16 amino acids long. The germline CDR1 and CDR2 sequences are PRHDT and FYEKMQ (reference sequence). V was trimmed by 0 bases and J by 1 base, leaving 10 bases between them.

This clone has just a few counts. The chain recombines TRBV28 with TRBJ2-1; tentatively, D is TRBD2 (5 bases). Germline CDR1 is MDHEN and CDR2 is SYDVKM. This CDR3 has 16 amino acids. Trimming left V 2 bases short and J 6 bases short, with 17 bases between. The CDR3 sequence: CASSLNGVGLPNEQFF. CDR3 DNA: TGTGCCAGCAGTTTAAACGGGGTCGGTCTTCCCAATGAGCAGTTCTTC.

J is TRBJ2-3 and V is TRBV7-9; maybe TRBD1 (5 bases). V shed 5 bases and J shed 2 bases, with 14 bases lying between them. From germline, CDR1 is SEHNR and CDR2 FQNEAQ (reference sequence). The CDR3 extends over 15 amino acids. The CDR3, as DNA: TGTGCCAGCAGCCCCAAACGCAGGGTCACAGATACGCAGTATTTT. This gives the protein CASSPKRRVTDTQYF.

V is TRBV7-9 and J is TRBJ2-1, with 7 positions matching TRBD1. The CDR3 has 13 amino acids. Germline V gene data show CDR1 as SEHNR and CDR2 as FQNEAQ (reference sequence). Trimming took 5 bases from V and 8 from J; bases not matched to a gene: 6. The CDR3 here is CASSPNTGDEQFF. CDR3 in DNA: TGTGCCAGCAGCCCAAATACAGGGGATGAGCAGTTCTTC.

This clone was counted a few times. The J gene is TRBJ2-1, the V gene TRBV7-2; a weak D match, TRBD1 (5 bases). The CDR3 length is 15 residues. The germline V gene has CDR1 SGHTA and CDR2 FQGNSA. The V and J ends lost 4 bases and 6 bases respectively, with 16 bases between them. This CDR3 reads CASSSGQREVNEQFF. The CDR3 DNA reads TGTGCCAGCAGCTCTGGACAAAGGGAAGTCAATGAGCAGTTCTTC. The whole variable domain, filled in from reference TRBV7-2 and TRBJ2-1, reads GAGVSQSPSNKVTEKGKDVELRCDPISGHTALYWYRQSLGQGLEFLIYFQGNSAPDKSGLPSDRFSAERTGGSVSTLTIQRTQQEDSAVYLCASSSGQREVNEQFFGPGTRLTVL.

Only a few counts were recorded for this clone. The rearrangement joins TRBV5-6 to TRBJ1-1, with 8 bases that match TRBD1. This CDR3 has 15 residues. Germline-derived CDR1 and CDR2 are SGHDT and YYEEEE. Germline trimming cut 0 bases from V and 5 bases from J; bases unmatched to any gene: 6. The CDR3 is CASSLVGRGRTEAFF. CDR3 coding DNA: TGTGCCAGCAGCTTGGTAGGCAGGGGGCGAACTGAAGCTTTCTTT.